The rows below give T cell receptor beta chains drawn from one sample of a study of CD8 T cells in ankylosing spondylitis. One entry per CDR3 protein, called by TCRdb with MiXCR from the 5' RACE reads. This table has 200,000 to 250,000 distinct CDR3 sequences, roughly 10% appearing once. The specimen sequenced was blood, either unsorted or a sorted T cell fraction (not recorded which). All receptors derive from a male donor with ankylosing spondylitis or in good health (not recorded which). The CDR3 runs from the conserved cysteine through the conserved F or W. D genes are given only for firm matches. Clone size appears in some rows only: once, few, many, or a class for an expanded clone.

cdr3_length	v_call	clone_size	d_call	j_call	cdr3_nt	cdr3_aa
14	TRBV7-2	.	TRBD2	TRBJ2-7	TGTGCCAGCAGCTTAGAACTAGCGGGAGTAATTCAGTACTTC	CASSLELAGVIQYF
15	TRBV29-1	many	.	TRBJ2-3	TGCAGCCACCAGCTAACAGGCGATAGCACAGATACGCAGTATTTT	CSHQLTGDSTDTQYF
15	TRBV5-1	.	TRBD1	TRBJ2-7	TGCGCCAGCAGCTTGGGGGGACAGGGGGCCTACGAGCAGTACTTC	CASSLGGQGAYEQYF
16	TRBV12-3/TRBV12-4	many	.	TRBJ2-2	TGTGCCAGCAGTCCGCCGGGACAACCGAACACCGGGGAGCTGTTTTTT	CASSPPGQPNTGELFF
15	TRBV12-3/TRBV12-4	many	TRBD2	TRBJ2-1	TGTGCCAGCACACCCGGGACTAGGCCCTACAATGAGCAGTTCTTC	CASTPGTRPYNEQFF
14	TRBV12-3/TRBV12-4	many	TRBD2	TRBJ2-3	TGTGCCAGCAGTTTGACTAGCGGGAAGTATACGCAGTATTTT	CASSLTSGKYTQYF
13	TRBV5-1	many	.	TRBJ1-2	TGCGCCAGCAGCTTGGGGCAGCAGGAGGGCTACACCTTC	CASSLGQQEGYTF
12	TRBV27	many	.	TRBJ2-7	TGTGCCAGCGGAGGGGGCTCCTACGAGCAGTACTTC	CASGGGSYEQYF
16	TRBV21-1	many	.	TRBJ1-6	TGTGCCAGCAGCTTGAGGAGGAGACAGGAGCCTTCACCCCTCCACTTT	CASSLRRRQEPSPLHF
15	TRBV7-2	.	.	TRBJ2-2	TGTGCCAGCAGCCGCTTGGGCGGAGGAATCGGGGAGCTGTTTTTT	CASSRLGGGIGELFF
15	TRBV5-1	many	TRBD2	TRBJ2-3	TGCGCCAGCAGCTTTTCTAGCGGGGTCACAGATACGCAGTATTTT	CASSFSSGVTDTQYF
15	TRBV4-1	many	TRBD1	TRBJ2-7	TGCGCCAGCAGCTTTCGGACAGGCTTCTCCTACGAGCAGTACTTC	CASSFRTGFSYEQYF
14	TRBV10-3	many	.	TRBJ1-5	TGTGCCATCAGGTCGACAGATAGCAATCAGCCCCAGCATTTT	CAIRSTDSNQPQHF
17	TRBV5-1	few	TRBD2	TRBJ2-2	TGCGCCAGCAGCTTGGATCTAGCGGGGGCCACCACCGGGGAGCTGTTTTTT	CASSLDLAGATTGELFF
12	TRBV7-9	.	.	TRBJ2-5	TGTGCCAGCAGCTCGGTCGTGGAGACCCAGTACTTC	CASSSVVETQYF
16	TRBV18	few	TRBD2	TRBJ2-3	TGTGCCAGCTCACCACGCACTAGCGGGAGCGCAGATACGCAGTATTTT	CASSPRTSGSADTQYF
13	TRBV20-1	many	.	TRBJ1-1	TGCAGTGCTAGAGATTATTTTCGAGTTGAAGCTTTCTTT	CSARDYFRVEAFF
15	TRBV29-1	many	TRBD1	TRBJ2-2	TGCAGCGTTGCCGTGGACAGGGCGGGCACCGGGGAGCTGTTTTTT	CSVAVDRAGTGELFF
12	TRBV10-3	many	TRBD2	TRBJ2-7	TGTGCCATCAGTTTCGGGGGGTACGAGCAGTACTTC	CAISFGGYEQYF
15	TRBV20-1	many	.	TRBJ2-4	TGCAGTGCCATGGAGGCGGGTTCTACTGGACACATTCAGTACTTC	CSAMEAGSTGHIQYF
14	TRBV21-1	many	.	TRBJ2-5	TGTGCCAGCCACCCAGGCCAGGGACAAGAGACCCAGTACTTC	CASHPGQGQETQYF
14	TRBV5-1	many	.	TRBJ1-1	TGCGCCAGCAGCAGATGGACAGCAAACACTGAAGCTTTCTTT	CASSRWTANTEAFF
16	TRBV27	many	TRBD1	TRBJ2-2	TGTGCCAGCAGTTTAGGGACAGGGTTAAACACCGGGGAGCTGTTTTTT	CASSLGTGLNTGELFF
14	TRBV6-1	few	.	TRBJ1-1	TGTGCCACCGGGGGGGCTTGGCAGGACACTGAAGCTTTCTTT	CATGGAWQDTEAFF
16	TRBV6-1	many	TRBD1	TRBJ1-2	TGTGCCAGCAGCGTCTATCGACAGGGAGAAAACTATGGCTACACCTTC	CASSVYRQGENYGYTF
14	TRBV20-1	few	.	TRBJ2-7	TGCAGTGCTAGCGGGGGATTGACTAGGTACGAGCAGTACTTC	CSASGGLTRYEQYF
15	TRBV11-2	many	TRBD1	TRBJ2-7	TGTGCCAGCAGTCCAGACAGGGGGGCTTTATACGAGCAGTACTTC	CASSPDRGALYEQYF
18	TRBV6-2/TRBV6-3	many	TRBD2	TRBJ2-5	TGTGCCAGCAGTTACGGAGCCTTTAGCGGGAGCGGGGCGGAGACCCAGTACTTC	CASSYGAFSGSGAETQYF
14	TRBV5-1	few	TRBD1	TRBJ2-7	TGCGCCAGCAGCTCGGGCAGGGGGCTCTACGAGCAGTACTTC	CASSSGRGLYEQYF
18	TRBV12-3/TRBV12-4	few	TRBD2	TRBJ2-1	TGTGCCAGCAGACCTGGGACTAGCGGGAGGGCCACCTACAATGAGCAGTTCTTC	CASRPGTSGRATYNEQFF
15	TRBV20-1	many	TRBD2	TRBJ2-1	TGCAGTGCTCCCCGGCCACTAGCGGGAGGAGATGAGCAGTTCTTC	CSAPRPLAGGDEQFF
16	TRBV20-1	few	TRBD2	TRBJ2-1	TGCAGTGCTCTCCTGTGGGCTAGCGGGAGGGTGGGTGAGCAGTTCTTC	CSALLWASGRVGEQFF
14	TRBV5-1	many	TRBD2	TRBJ2-3	TGCGCCAGCAACCTGGGACTAGTGACAGATACGCAGTATTTT	CASNLGLVTDTQYF
12	TRBV6-5	many	.	TRBJ2-3	TGTGCCAGCAGTTACTCTAGGGGTACGCAGTATTTT	CASSYSRGTQYF
13	TRBV30	many	TRBD1	TRBJ1-1	TGTGCCTGGAGTGTGATCGGGACAGGGCGGGCTTTCTTT	CAWSVIGTGRAFF
18	TRBV6-5	many	TRBD2	TRBJ2-2	TGTGCCAGCAGTTACTCGGGTAGCGGGAGGCCCATCACCGGGGAGCTGTTTTTT	CASSYSGSGRPITGELFF
19	TRBV21-1	many	.	TRBJ2-3	TGTGCCAGCAGCATTCTGGACAGGGGCCAATTCAATCCCACAGATACGCAGTATTTT	CASSILDRGQFNPTDTQYF
15	TRBV6-5	many	TRBD1	TRBJ2-2	TGTGCCAGCAGTTACGGGGACAGGAACACCGGGGAGCTGTTTTTT	CASSYGDRNTGELFF
15	TRBV11-2	many	.	TRBJ2-1	TGTGCCAGCAGCTTAGGCGGGGTGGCCTACAATGAGCAGTTCTTC	CASSLGGVAYNEQFF
16	TRBV5-1	many	.	TRBJ1-1	TGCGCCAGCAGCTTGGTGGGGCAGGGAATGAACACTGAAGCTTTCTTT	CASSLVGQGMNTEAFF
17	TRBV10-3	.	.	TRBJ1-3	TGTGCCATCAGCGCAAACCCCGGGACGGGGGGTGTAAACACCATATATTTT	CAISANPGTGGVNTIYF
11	TRBV30	many	.	TRBJ2-2	TGTGCCTGGAGTGCCTGGGGGGAGCTGTTTTTT	CAWSAWGELFF
14	TRBV27	few	.	TRBJ2-7	TGTGCCAGCAGTTTCTCCAGGGCGGGCTCCGAGCAGTACTTC	CASSFSRAGSEQYF
10	TRBV30	once	.	TRBJ1-2	TGTGCCTTCGGGGACTATGGCTACACCTTC	CAFGDYGYTF
11	TRBV30	many	.	TRBJ2-1	TGTGCCGGGTGCGACTACAATGAGCAGTTCTTC	CAGCDYNEQFF
14	TRBV12-3/TRBV12-4	many	.	TRBJ1-1	TGTGCCAGCAGTTTTAACAGAAGAAACACTGAAGCTTTCTTT	CASSFNRRNTEAFF
15	TRBV4-2	many	.	TRBJ2-7	TGTGCCAGCAGCCAAGATGTAACGGGAGCCTACGAGCAGTACTTC	CASSQDVTGAYEQYF
16	TRBV20-1	many	.	TRBJ2-5	TGCAGTGCCACTCCCGACTGGGGGGGCCATCAAGAGACCCAGTACTTC	CSATPDWGGHQETQYF
15	TRBV7-2	many	TRBD2	TRBJ2-7	TGTGCCAGCAGCTTTGGAGGGAGGGCCAACTACGAGCAGTACTTC	CASSFGGRANYEQYF
14	TRBV20-1	few	TRBD1	TRBJ2-5	TGCAGTGCTACAACAGACAGGGTGAGCGAGACCCAGTACTTC	CSATTDRVSETQYF
14	TRBV5-1	many	.	TRBJ1-2	TGCGCCAGCAGCTTGGAACGGCCCTACTATGGCTACACCTTC	CASSLERPYYGYTF